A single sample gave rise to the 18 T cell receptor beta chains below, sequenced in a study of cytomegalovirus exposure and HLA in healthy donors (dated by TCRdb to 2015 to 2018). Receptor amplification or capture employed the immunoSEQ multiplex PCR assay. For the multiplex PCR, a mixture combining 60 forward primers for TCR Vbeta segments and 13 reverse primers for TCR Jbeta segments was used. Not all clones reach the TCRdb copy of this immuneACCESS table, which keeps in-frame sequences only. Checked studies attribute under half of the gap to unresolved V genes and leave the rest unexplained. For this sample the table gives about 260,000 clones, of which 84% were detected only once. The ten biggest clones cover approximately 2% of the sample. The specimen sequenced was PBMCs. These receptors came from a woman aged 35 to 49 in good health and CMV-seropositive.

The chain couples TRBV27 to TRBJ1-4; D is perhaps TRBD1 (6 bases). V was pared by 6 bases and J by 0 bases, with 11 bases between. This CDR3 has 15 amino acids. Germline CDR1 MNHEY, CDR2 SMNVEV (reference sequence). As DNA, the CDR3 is TGTGCCAGCAGCCAGGGGTTTGCAACTAATGAAAAACTGTTTTTT. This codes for CASSQGFATNEKLFF.

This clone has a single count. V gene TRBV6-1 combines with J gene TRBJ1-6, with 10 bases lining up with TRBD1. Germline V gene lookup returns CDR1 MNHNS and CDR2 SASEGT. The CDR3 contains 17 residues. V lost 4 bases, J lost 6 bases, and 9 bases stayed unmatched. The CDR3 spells CASSVPGTGAFNSPLHF. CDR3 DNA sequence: TGTGCCAGCAGTGTTCCCGGGACAGGGGCTTTTAATTCACCCCTCCACTTT.

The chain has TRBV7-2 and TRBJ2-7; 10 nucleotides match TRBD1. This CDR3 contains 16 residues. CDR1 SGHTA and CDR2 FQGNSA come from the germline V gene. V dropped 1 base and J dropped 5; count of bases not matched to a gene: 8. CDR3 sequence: CASSLGGGQGLHEQYF. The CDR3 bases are TGTGCCAGCAGCTTAGGGGGGGGACAGGGGCTTCACGAGCAGTACTTC.

CDR3 DNA: TGTGCCAGCAGGTCGGCTAGCGGGAATGAGCAGTTCTTC. Translating gives CASRSASGNEQFF. The chain employs TRBV7-9 and TRBJ2-1, with 8 bases lining up with TRBD2. The CDR3 consists of 13 residues. Germline-derived CDR1 and CDR2 are SEHNR and FQNEAQ (reference sequence). V trimming: 6 bases; J trimming: 7 bases; junction bases outside the gene matches: 5. Based on the CDR3 plus reference TRBV7-9 and TRBJ2-1, the full variable domain is DTGVSQNPRHKITKRGQNVTFRCDPISEHNRLYWYRQTLGQGPEFLTYFQNEAQLEKSRLLSDRFSAERPKGSFSTLEIQRTEQGDSAMYLCASRSASGNEQFFGPGTRLTVL.

The CDR3 loop is CASSLLAGELFF. In nucleotides, the CDR3 is TGCGCCAGCAGCTTACTGGCCGGGGAGCTGTTTTTT. The chain employs TRBV5-1 and TRBJ2-2; D gene uncertain. Trimming left V 2 bases short and J 6 bases short, with 5 bases between. Germline CDR1 and CDR2: SGHRS and YFSETQ. The CDR3 extends over 12 amino acids.

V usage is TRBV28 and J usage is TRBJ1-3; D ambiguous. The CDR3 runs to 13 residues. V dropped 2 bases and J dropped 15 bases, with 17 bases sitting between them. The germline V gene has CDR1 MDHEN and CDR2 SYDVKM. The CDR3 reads CASSLISSPREYF. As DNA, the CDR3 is TGTGCCAGCAGTTTAATTTCCTCCCCCCGCGAATATTTT.

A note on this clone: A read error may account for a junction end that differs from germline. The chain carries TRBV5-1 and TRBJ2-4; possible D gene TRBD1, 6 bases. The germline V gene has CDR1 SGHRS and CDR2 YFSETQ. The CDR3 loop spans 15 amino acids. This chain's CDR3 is CASSETGSAKNSQYF. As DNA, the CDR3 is TGCGCCAGCAGTGAGACAGGATCAGCCAAAAACAGTCAGTACTTC.

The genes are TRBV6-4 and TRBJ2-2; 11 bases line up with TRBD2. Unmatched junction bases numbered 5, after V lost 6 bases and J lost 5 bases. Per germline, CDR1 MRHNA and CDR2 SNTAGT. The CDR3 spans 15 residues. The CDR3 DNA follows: TGTGCCAGCAGGTTAGCGGGAGGGCCTACCGGGGAGCTGTTTTTT. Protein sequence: CASRLAGGPTGELFF.

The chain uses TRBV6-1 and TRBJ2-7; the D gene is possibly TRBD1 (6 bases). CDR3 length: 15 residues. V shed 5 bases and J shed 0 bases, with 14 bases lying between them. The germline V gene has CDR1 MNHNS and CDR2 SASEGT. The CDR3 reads CASSLGGSNSYEQYF. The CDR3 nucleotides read TGTGCCAGCAGTTTAGGGGGATCGAACTCCTACGAGCAGTACTTC.

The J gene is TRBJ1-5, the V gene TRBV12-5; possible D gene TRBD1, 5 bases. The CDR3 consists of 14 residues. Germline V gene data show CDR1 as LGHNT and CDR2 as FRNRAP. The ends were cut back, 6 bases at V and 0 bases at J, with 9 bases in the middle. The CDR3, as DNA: TGTGCTAGTGGGTCAGGGAATAGCAATCAGCCCCAGCATTTT. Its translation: CASGSGNSNQPQHF.

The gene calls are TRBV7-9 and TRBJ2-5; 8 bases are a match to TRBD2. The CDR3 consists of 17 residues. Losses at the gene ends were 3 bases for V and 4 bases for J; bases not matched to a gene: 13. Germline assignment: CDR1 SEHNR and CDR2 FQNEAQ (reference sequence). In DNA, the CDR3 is TGTGCCAGCAGCTTTTTGTCTAGCGGGCAGACGGTAGAGACCCAGTACTTC. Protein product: CASSFLSSGQTVETQYF.

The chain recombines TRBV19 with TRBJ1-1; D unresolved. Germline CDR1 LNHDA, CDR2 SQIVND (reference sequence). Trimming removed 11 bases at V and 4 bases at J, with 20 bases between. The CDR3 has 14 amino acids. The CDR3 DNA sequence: TGTGCCTCCTCGTCCCGGCAGCGAACCACTGAAGCTTTCTTT. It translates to CASSSRQRTTEAFF.

The CDR3 nucleotides are TGCGCCAGCAGCTTGCCGGGGACAGGGGGCGGTTACGAGCAGTACTTC. Translated, it gives CASSLPGTGGGYEQYF. The chain carries TRBV5-1 and TRBJ2-7; 12 bases map to TRBD1. V dropped 1 base and J dropped 4; count of bases not matched to a gene: 6. Per the germline V gene, CDR1 is SGHRS and CDR2 is YFSETQ. The CDR3 covers 16 residues.

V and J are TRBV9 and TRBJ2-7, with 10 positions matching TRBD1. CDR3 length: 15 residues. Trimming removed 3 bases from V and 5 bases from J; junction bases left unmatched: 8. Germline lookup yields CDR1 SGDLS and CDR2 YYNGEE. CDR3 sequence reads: CASSATTGGFHEQYF. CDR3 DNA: TGTGCCAGCAGCGCGACGACAGGGGGCTTCCACGAGCAGTACTTC. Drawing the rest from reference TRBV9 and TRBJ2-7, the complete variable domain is DSGVTQTPKHLITATGQRVTLRCSPRSGDLSVYWYQQSLDQGLQFLIQYYNGEERAKGNILERFSAQQFPDLHSELNLSSLELGDSALYFCASSATTGGFHEQYFGPGTRLTVT.

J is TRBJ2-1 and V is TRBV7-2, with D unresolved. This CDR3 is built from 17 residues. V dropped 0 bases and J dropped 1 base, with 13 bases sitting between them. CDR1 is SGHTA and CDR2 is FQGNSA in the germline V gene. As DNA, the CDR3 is TGTGCCAGCAGCTTAGCGGGTCGGCAGACATCCTACAATGAGCAGTTCTTC. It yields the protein CASSLAGRQTSYNEQFF.

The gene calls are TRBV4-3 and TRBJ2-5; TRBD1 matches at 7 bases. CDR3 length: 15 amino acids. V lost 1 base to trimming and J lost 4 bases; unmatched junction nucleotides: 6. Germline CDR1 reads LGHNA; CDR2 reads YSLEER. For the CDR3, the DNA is TGCGCCAGCAGCCAAGGAGGGGGCGCGGGAGAGACCCAGTACTTC. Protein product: CASSQGGGAGETQYF.

The CDR3, as DNA: TGCAGCGCCTCCGGGACTAGCGGGCCGGGGGCCCAGTACTTC. This encodes CSASGTSGPGAQYF. This rearrangement joins TRBV29-1 to TRBJ2-5; the match to TRBD2 covers 12 bases. The V and J ends lost 7 bases and 9 bases, in that order; junction bases with no gene match: 12. The V gene's germline CDR1 is SQVTM and CDR2 ANQGSEA. The CDR3 contains 14 residues.

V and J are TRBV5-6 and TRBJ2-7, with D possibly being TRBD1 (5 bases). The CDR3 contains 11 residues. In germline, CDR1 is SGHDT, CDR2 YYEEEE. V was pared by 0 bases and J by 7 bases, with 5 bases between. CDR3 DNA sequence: TGTGCCAGCAGCTTGGAGGGGGAGCAGTACTTC. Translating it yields CASSLEGEQYF.